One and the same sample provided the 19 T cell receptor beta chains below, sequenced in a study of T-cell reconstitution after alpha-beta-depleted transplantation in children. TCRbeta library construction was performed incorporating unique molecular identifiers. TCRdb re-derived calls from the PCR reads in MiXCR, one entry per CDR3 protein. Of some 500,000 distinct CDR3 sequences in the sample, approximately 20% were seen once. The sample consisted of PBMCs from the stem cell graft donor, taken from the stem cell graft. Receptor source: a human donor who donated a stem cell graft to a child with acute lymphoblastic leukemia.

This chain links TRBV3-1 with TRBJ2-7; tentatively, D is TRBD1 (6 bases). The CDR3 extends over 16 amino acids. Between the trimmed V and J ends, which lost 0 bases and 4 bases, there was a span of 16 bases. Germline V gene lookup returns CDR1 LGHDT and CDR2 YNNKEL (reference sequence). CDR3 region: CASSQETGARGYEQYF. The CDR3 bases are TGTGCCAGCAGCCAAGAAACAGGTGCCAGGGGATACGAGCAGTACTTC.

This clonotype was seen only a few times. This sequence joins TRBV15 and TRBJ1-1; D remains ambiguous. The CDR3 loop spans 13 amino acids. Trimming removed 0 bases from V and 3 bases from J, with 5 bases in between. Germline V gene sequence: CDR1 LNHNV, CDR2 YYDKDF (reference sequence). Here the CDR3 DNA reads TGTGCCACCAGCAGAGATACCGACACTGAAGCTTTCTTT. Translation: CATSRDTDTEAFF.

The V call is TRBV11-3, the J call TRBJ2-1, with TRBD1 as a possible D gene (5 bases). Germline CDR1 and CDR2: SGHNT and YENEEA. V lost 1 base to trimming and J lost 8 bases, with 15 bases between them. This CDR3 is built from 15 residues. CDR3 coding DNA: TGTGCCAGCAGCTTAGGCCGGACAATCGGTTATGAGCAGTTCTTC. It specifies CASSLGRTIGYEQFF. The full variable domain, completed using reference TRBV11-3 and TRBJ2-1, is EAGVVQSPRYKIIEKKQPVAFWCNPISGHNTLYWYLQNLGQGPELLIRYENEEAVDDSQLPKDRFSAERLKGVDSTLKIQPAELGDSAVYLCASSLGRTIGYEQFFGPGTRLTVL.

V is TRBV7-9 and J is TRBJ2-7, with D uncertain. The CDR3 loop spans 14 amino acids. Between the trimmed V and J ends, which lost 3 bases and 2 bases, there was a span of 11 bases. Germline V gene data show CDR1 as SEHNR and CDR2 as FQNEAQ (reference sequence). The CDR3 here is CASSFVGPTYEQYF. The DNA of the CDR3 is TGTGCCAGCAGCTTCGTCGGACCCACCTACGAGCAGTACTTC.

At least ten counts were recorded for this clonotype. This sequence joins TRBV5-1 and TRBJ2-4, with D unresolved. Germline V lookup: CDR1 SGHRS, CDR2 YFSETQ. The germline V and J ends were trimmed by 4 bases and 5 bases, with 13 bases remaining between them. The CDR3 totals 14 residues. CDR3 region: CASSPVSTENIQYF. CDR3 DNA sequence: TGCGCCAGCAGCCCTGTCTCTACGGAAAACATTCAGTACTTC. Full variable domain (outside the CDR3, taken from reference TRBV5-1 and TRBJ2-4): KAGVTQTPRYLIKTRGQQVTLSCSPISGHRSVSWYQQTPGQGLQFLFEYFSETQRNKGNFPGRFSGRQFSNSRSEMNVSTLELGDSALYLCASSPVSTENIQYFGAGTRLSVL.

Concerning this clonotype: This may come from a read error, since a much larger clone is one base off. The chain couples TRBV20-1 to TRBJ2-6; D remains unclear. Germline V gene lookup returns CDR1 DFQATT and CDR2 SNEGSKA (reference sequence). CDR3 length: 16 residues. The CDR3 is CCARVARASGANVLTF. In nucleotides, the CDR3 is TGCTGTGCTAGAGTAGCTAGGGCTTCTGGGGCCAACGTCCTGACTTTC.

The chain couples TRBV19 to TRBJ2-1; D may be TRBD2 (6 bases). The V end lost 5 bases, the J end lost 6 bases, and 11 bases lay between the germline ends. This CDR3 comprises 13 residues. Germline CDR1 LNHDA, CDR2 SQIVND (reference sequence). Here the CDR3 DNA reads TGTGCCAGTAGTCACCGTAGCGGCAATGAGCAGTTCTTC. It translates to CASSHRSGNEQFF.

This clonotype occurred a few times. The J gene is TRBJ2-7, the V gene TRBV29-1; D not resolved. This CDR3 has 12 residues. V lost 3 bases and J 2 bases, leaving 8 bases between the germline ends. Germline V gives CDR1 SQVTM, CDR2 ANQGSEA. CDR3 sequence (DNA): TGCAGCGTTGAGGTTAAGGCCTACGAGCAGTACTTC. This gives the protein CSVEVKAYEQYF.

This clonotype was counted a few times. In DNA form, the CDR3 reads TGCGCCAGCAGCTTGGGGCCGACTAGCGGATACGAGCAGTACTTC. Encoded protein: CASSLGPTSGYEQYF. V is TRBV5-1 and J is TRBJ2-7; 9 nucleotides line up with TRBD2. CDR1 is SGHRS and CDR2 is YFSETQ in the germline V gene. With 0 bases clipped from V and 4 bases from J, the junction kept 5 bases outside the gene matches. The CDR3 runs to 15 residues.

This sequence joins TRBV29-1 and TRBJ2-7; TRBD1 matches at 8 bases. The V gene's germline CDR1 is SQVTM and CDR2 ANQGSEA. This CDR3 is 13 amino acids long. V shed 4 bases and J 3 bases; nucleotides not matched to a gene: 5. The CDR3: CSVARTGSYEQYF. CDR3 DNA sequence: TGCAGCGTTGCCAGGACAGGGAGCTACGAGCAGTACTTC.

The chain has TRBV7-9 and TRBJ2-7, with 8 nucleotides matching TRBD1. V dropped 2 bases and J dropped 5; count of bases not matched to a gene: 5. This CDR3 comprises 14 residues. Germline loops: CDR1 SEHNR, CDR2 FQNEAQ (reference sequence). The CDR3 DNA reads TGTGCCAGCAGCTTAATCCAGGACAGGGACGAGCAGTACTTC. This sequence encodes CASSLIQDRDEQYF.

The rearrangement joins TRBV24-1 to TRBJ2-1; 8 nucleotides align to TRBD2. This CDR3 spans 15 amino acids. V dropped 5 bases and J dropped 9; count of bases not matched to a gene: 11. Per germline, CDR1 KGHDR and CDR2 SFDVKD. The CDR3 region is CATSGEGAGGGEQFF. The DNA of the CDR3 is TGTGCCACCAGTGGGGAAGGCGCGGGAGGTGGTGAGCAGTTCTTC.

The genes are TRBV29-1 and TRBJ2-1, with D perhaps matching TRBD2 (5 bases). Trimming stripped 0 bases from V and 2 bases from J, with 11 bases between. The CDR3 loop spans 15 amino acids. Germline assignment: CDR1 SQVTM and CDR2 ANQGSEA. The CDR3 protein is CSVEDLGAPYNEQFF. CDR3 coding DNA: TGCAGCGTTGAAGACTTGGGAGCCCCCTACAATGAGCAGTTCTTC.

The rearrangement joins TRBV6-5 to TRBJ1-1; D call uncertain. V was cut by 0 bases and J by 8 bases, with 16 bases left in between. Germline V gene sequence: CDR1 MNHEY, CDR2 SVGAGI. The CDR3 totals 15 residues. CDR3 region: CASSYSAVPVGEAFF. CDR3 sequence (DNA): TGTGCCAGCAGTTACTCTGCAGTTCCAGTCGGGGAAGCTTTCTTT.

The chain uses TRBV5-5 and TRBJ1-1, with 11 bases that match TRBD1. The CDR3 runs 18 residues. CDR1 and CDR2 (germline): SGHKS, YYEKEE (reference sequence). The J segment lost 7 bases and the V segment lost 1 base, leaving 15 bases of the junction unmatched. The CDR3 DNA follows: TGTGCCAGCAGCTTGACCGGGACAGGGGGTTGGATGTGGGTTGAAGCTTTCTTT. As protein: CASSLTGTGGWMWVEAFF.

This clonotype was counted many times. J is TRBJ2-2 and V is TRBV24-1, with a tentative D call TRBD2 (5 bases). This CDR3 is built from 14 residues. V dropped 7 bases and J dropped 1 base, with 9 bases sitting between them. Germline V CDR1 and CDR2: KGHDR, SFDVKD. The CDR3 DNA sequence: TGTGCCACCAGCCGACTACTGAACACCGGGGAGCTGTTTTTT. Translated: CATSRLLNTGELFF.

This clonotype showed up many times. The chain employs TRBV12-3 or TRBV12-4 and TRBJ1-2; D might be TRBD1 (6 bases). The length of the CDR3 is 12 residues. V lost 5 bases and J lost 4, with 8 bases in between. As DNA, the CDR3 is TGTGCCAGCAGTCAACAGGGCTATGGCTACACCTTC. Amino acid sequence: CASSQQGYGYTF.

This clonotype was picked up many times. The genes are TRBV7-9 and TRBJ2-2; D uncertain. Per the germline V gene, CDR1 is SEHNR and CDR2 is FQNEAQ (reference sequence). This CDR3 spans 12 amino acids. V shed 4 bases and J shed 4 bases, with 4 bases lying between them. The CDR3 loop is CASSSSTGELFF. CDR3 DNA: TGTGCCAGCAGCTCTAGCACCGGGGAGCTGTTTTTT.

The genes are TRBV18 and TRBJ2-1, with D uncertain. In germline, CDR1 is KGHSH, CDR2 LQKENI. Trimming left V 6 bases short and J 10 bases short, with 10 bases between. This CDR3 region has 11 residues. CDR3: CASSLPEEQFF. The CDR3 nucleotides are TGTGCCAGCTCCCTCCCGGAAGAGCAGTTCTTC.